This is a list of T cell receptor beta chains from one sample in a study of cytomegalovirus exposure and HLA in healthy donors. Generated by immunoSEQ multiplex PCR, the TCRdb table keeps only in-frame clones and is missing some. The sample data list some 64,000 clones. The sequencing input was PBMCs. These receptors were obtained from a woman aged 30 to 39 in good health and CMV-seronegative. The CDR3 runs from the conserved cysteine through the conserved F or W. The order of the fields is V gene, J gene, CDR3 protein.

V: TRBV27; J: TRBJ2-7; CDR3: CASSPITGGAYEQYF
V: TRBV11-2; J: TRBJ1-2; CDR3: CASSTRDGNYGYTF
V: TRBV30; J: TRBJ2-1; CDR3: CAWSGAEDNEQFF
V: TRBV18; J: TRBJ2-5; CDR3: CASSLPGLAGETQYF
V: TRBV13; J: TRBJ1-3; CDR3: CASSVGPGSSSGNTIYF
V: TRBV10-3; J: TRBJ2-5; CDR3: CAISEGGGDKETQYF
V: TRBV6-4; J: TRBJ2-7; CDR3: CASTQYSGNASYEQYF
V: TRBV5-4; J: TRBJ2-7; CDR3: CASSLGGGEQYF
V: TRBV18; J: TRBJ1-2; CDR3: CASSPRRIGGRFYGYTF
V: TRBV7-3; J: TRBJ1-6; CDR3: CASSLLRTPRTPLHF
V: TRBV5-6; J: TRBJ2-5; CDR3: CASSLVTGGETQYF
V: TRBV7-2; J: TRBJ2-7; CDR3: CASSLSLGSYEQYF
V: TRBV6-5; J: TRBJ2-2; CDR3: CASSYAQGGTGELFF
V: TRBV18; J: TRBJ1-1; CDR3: CASSTGLRANTEAFF
V: TRBV19; J: TRBJ1-1; CDR3: CASRGGNTEAFF
V: TRBV7-9; J: TRBJ2-7; CDR3: CASSLLGQGINEQYF
V: TRBV6-6; J: TRBJ2-2; CDR3: CASRGSQAGELFF
V: TRBV18; J: TRBJ1-5; CDR3: CASSPGPSNQPQHF
V: TRBV29-1; J: TRBJ2-1; CDR3: CSVQGRGSGLEQFF
V: TRBV28; J: TRBJ2-7; CDR3: CASSSSGAGGSKSYEQYF
V: TRBV19; J: TRBJ2-1; CDR3: CASSIGGTSFYNEQFF
V: TRBV6-5; J: TRBJ2-7; CDR3: CASSRGTGVDEQYF
V: TRBV5-6; J: TRBJ1-1; CDR3: CASSHPQGNTEAFF
V: TRBV4-3; J: TRBJ2-3; CDR3: CASSLYRRASGGTDTQYF
V: TRBV28; J: TRBJ2-7; CDR3: CASSFGSPYEQYF
V: TRBV9; J: TRBJ2-3; CDR3: CASSVYPPRGVSTDTQYF
V: TRBV9; J: TRBJ1-1; CDR3: CASSAPGRGAFF
V: TRBV5-6; J: TRBJ2-2; CDR3: CASSSAGDTGELFF
V: TRBV4-1; J: TRBJ2-5; CDR3: CASRPPDRGEETQYF
V: TRBV5-6; J: TRBJ1-1; CDR3: CASSWGRGVNTEAFF
V: TRBV30; J: TRBJ1-2; CDR3: CAWLGQLYTF
V: TRBV4-3; J: TRBJ1-5; CDR3: CASSQDRGRAQHF
V: TRBV30; J: TRBJ1-6; CDR3: CAWSGGWNSPLHF
V: TRBV9; J: TRBJ1-4; CDR3: CASSVLGGPLFF
V: TRBV30; J: TRBJ2-1; CDR3: CAWSPGGPRNEQFF
V: TRBV30; J: TRBJ1-3; CDR3: CAWSVPVGQGHSSGNTIYF
V: TRBV25-1; J: TRBJ2-7; CDR3: CASSVLQGETVEQYF
V: TRBV6-5; J: TRBJ1-3; CDR3: CASSYSARSGNTIYF
V: TRBV15; J: TRBJ1-3; CDR3: CATSEDSGNTIYF
V: TRBV5-6; J: TRBJ1-1; CDR3: CASSTQGGNTEAFF
V: TRBV6-6; J: TRBJ2-7; CDR3: CASSPRRDKYF